This TCR beta chain comes out of a study of blood T cell repertoires in COVID-19 (dated by TCRdb to the early 2020s). Concerning the study at large: Samples from collaborators originated in the United States, Italy and Spain and spanned both the acute and convalescent phases of COVID-19. The prospective study material was composed of cDNA or gDNA derived from T cells, B-cell-depleted T cells, or PBMCs. Deeply sampled blood TCRbeta repertoires from subjects exposed to, actively infected with, or recovered from COVID-19 were included in the dataset. The repertoires were released in a freely available public database meant as a resource for research on the immune response to SARS-CoV-2. Samples came from the ongoing ImmuneRACE study (first 160 participants) plus 1,254 subjects from 6 global collaborators. Nearly every sample came with metadata listing a de-identified subject ID, COVID-19 status, age in years and sex. Where HLA class I and class II types were available, the types were taken from metadata supplied by the sample provider, not from assay-based typing.

The research as a whole found: The amount of clinical and demographic metadata varied by source and participant and was provided uncurated.

The junction shows trimming of 5 bases on V and 4 bases on J, plus 17 bases between the germline ends. The germline V gene (reference sequence) provides CDR1 SEHNR and CDR2 FQNEAQ. The CDR3 has 15 amino acids, counting the end cysteine and phenylalanine. This entry keeps only the CDR3 DNA: 45 bases, framed from base 1. In the prospective study, participants were 18 to 89 years old, resided in about two dozen geographic areas of the United States, and were enrolled through a virtual design. In the prospective study, participants were assigned to cohorts based on the clinical history participants reported in a screening survey and a study questionnaire. For ImmuneRACE Cohort 3, a participant was defined as recovered based on two consecutive negative NP/OP PCR tests, clearance by a healthcare professional, or resolution of symptoms. In the prospective study, whole blood, serum and a nasopharyngeal or oropharyngeal swab were collected from each participant by mobile phlebotomists. Participants in the prospective study had the option to provide additional blood draws and questionnaires over a roughly two-month period. Blood samples from the prospective study were shipped frozen or at room temperature prior to DNA extraction.

Comment on this clone: Its target antigen remains unknown. Per-base quality was not reported, and no clone a single base away is much larger than it.

TCRbeta CDR3 regions were amplified from genomic DNA by means of the immunoSEQ Assay, a bias-controlled multiplex PCR. In the original analysis: The number of nucleated cells in each sample was estimated by amplification of reference gene primers within the assay. To quantify the absolute abundance of each unique TCRbeta CDR3 rearrangement, sequence reads were collapsed and filtered. For each sample, productive Simpson clonality was calculated as the square root of Simpson's diversity index over productive rearrangements. Imported from immuneACCESS, the table was reduced by TCRdb to in-frame sequences with V and J called. These copies leave out some clones; in studies compared against another copy, an unresolved V gene accounts for under half, and the cause of the remainder is not known. The V and J calls and clone size are taken from that table; D and trimming were inferred from the DNA. Counted in this sample were 250,000 to 350,000 clones; approximately 87% of them appeared once. The biggest ten clones account for roughly 5% of the sample.

The material sequenced was PBMCs or T cells enriched from blood (not recorded which). The receptor's source is a woman aged 25 to 39 who had recovered from COVID-19. The rearranged segments are TRBV7-9 and TRBJ2-5; the best D guess is TRBD1, with 7 bases matching. The CDR3 amino acid sequence is: CASSPWAGGGETQYF. The base sequence is TGTGCCAGCAGCCCATGGGCAGGGGGAGGAGAGACCCAGTACTTC.